A single sample is the source of the 30 T cell receptor beta chains below, sequenced in a study of cytomegalovirus exposure and HLA in healthy donors. PCR amplification relied on 60 Vbeta primers (plus 13 Jbeta primers). TCRdb keeps only in-frame clones here, not all; method: immunoSEQ multiplex PCR. Recorded here are about 200,000 clones; the top ten clones represent 1.1%. Specimen: PBMCs. These receptors came from a girl aged 2-10 years in good health and CMV-seropositive.

The gene calls are TRBV7-2 and TRBJ2-7; 7 bases align to TRBD2. This CDR3 comprises 15 residues. With V trimmed by 4 bases and J by 4 bases, 10 bases remained unmatched. Per germline, CDR1 SGHTA and CDR2 FQGNSA. DNA of the CDR3: TGTGCCAGCAGCTCCCCCTCTGCGGGAGATTACGAGCAGTACTTC. Its protein product is CASSSPSAGDYEQYF.

V usage is TRBV5-8 and J usage is TRBJ2-7, with 7 bases identical to TRBD2. CDR3 length: 19 amino acids. Germline V gene lookup returns CDR1 SGHTS and CDR2 YDEGEE. V was pared by 0 bases and J by 0 bases, with 15 bases of the junction left unmatched. CDR3: CASSLVRAGGGRSSYEQYF. The CDR3 nucleotides read TGTGCCAGCAGCTTGGTACGGGCTGGGGGGGGGAGAAGCTCCTACGAGCAGTACTTC.

About this clone: The same CDR3 arises from other DNA sequences in this sample as well. The chain has TRBV20-1 and TRBJ1-1; possibly TRBD1 for D (6 bases). The V gene's germline CDR1 is DFQATT and CDR2 SNEGSKA (reference sequence). The CDR3 consists of 11 residues. CDR3 sequence reads: CMGRGNTEAFF. CDR3 nucleotide sequence: TGCATGGGCAGGGGGAACACTGAAGCTTTCTTT.

This CDR3 is CASRRAGELGNTIYF. CDR3 nucleotides: TGCGCCAGCAGGCGGGCAGGGGAACTCGGAAACACCATATATTTT. The chain combines TRBV5-1 with TRBJ1-3; D perhaps matches TRBD1 (6 bases). Germline CDR1 and CDR2: SGHRS and YFSETQ. CDR3 length: 15 amino acids. V lost 5 bases and J lost 4, with 16 bases in between.

The chain recombines TRBV19 with TRBJ1-2; D is ambiguous. There are 14 residues in the CDR3. Trimming stripped 7 bases from V and 4 bases from J, with 16 bases between. CDR1 and CDR2 from the germline V gene are LNHDA and SQIVND (reference sequence). Here the CDR3 reads CASTDAGVGYGYTF. In DNA form, the CDR3 reads TGTGCCAGTACCGATGCGGGAGTTGGCTATGGCTACACCTTC. Full variable domain (outside the CDR3, taken from reference TRBV19 and TRBJ1-2): DGGITQSPKYLFRKEGQNVTLSCEQNLNHDAMYWYRQDPGQGLRLIYYSQIVNDFQKGDIAEGYSVSREKKESFPLTVTSAQKNPTAFYLCASTDAGVGYGYTFGSGTRLTVV.

The CDR3 bases are TGTGCCAGCAGCCAACACCCGCGGAACACTGAAGCTTTCTTT. Protein product: CASSQHPRNTEAFF. The chain carries TRBV14 and TRBJ1-1, with D hard to call. The ends were cut back, 2 bases at V and 1 base at J, with 8 bases in the middle. The length of the CDR3 is 14 residues. In germline, CDR1 is SGHDN, CDR2 FVKESK.

This chain links TRBV9 with TRBJ1-1; TRBD1 aligns across 7 bases. J lost 7 bases, V lost 0 bases, and 3 bases had no gene match. Germline loops: CDR1 SGDLS, CDR2 YYNGEE. This CDR3 contains 13 residues. The CDR3 here is CASSVAPGGEAFF. The CDR3 DNA follows: TGTGCCAGCAGCGTAGCTCCAGGGGGTGAAGCTTTCTTT.

The chain has TRBV5-4 and TRBJ2-7; tentative D call: TRBD2 (6 bases). This CDR3 spans 16 amino acids. The germline V gene encodes CDR1 SGHNT and CDR2 YYREEE (reference sequence). V gave up 4 bases and J gave up 2 bases, with 19 bases separating them. The chain's CDR3 is CASSRDPGLTTYEQYF. CDR3 in DNA: TGTGCCAGCAGCCGGGATCCGGGACTGACAACCTACGAGCAGTACTTC.

The rearrangement uses TRBV4-2 and TRBJ2-1; maybe TRBD1 (6 bases). Trimming stripped 1 base from V and 8 bases from J, with 12 bases between. The CDR3 spans 14 residues. Per the germline V gene, CDR1 is LGHNA and CDR2 is YNFKEQ. CDR3 protein: CASSQVSPGDEQFF. Written as DNA, the CDR3 is TGTGCCAGCAGCCAAGTTTCCCCAGGGGATGAGCAGTTCTTC.

The chain couples TRBV19 to TRBJ2-1; D possibly corresponds to TRBD1 (5 bases). This CDR3 is 16 amino acids long. CDR1 is LNHDA and CDR2 is SQIVND in the germline V gene (reference sequence). The V end lost 1 base, the J end lost 2 bases, and 12 bases lay between the germline ends. The CDR3 sequence is CASSIAGASPYNEQFF. The CDR3 nucleotides are TGTGCCAGTAGTATAGCTGGGGCCAGCCCCTACAATGAGCAGTTCTTC.

The chain recombines TRBV7-9 with TRBJ2-7; D remains ambiguous. The CDR3 totals 15 residues. V was cut by 6 bases and J by 3 bases, with 18 bases left in between. CDR1 SEHNR and CDR2 FQNEAQ come from the germline V gene (reference sequence). CDR3 in amino acids: CASSLEVYELYEQYF. The CDR3 coding sequence is TGTGCCAGCAGTCTAGAGGTCTACGAGCTCTACGAGCAGTACTTC.

This sequence joins TRBV29-1 and TRBJ2-1; D is perhaps TRBD2 (6 bases). The CDR3 loop spans 13 amino acids. V lost 1 base to trimming and J lost 7 bases, with 11 bases between them. Germline V CDR1 and CDR2: SQVTM, ANQGSEA. CDR3 loop: CSVEGTSLNEQFF. The CDR3 DNA follows: TGCAGCGTTGAAGGAACTAGCTTAAATGAGCAGTTCTTC.

The chain carries TRBV19 and TRBJ2-7; tentatively, D is TRBD1 (5 bases). The CDR3 consists of 13 residues. Germline V gene sequence: CDR1 LNHDA, CDR2 SQIVND (reference sequence). V was shortened by 7 bases and J by 2 bases, with 12 bases between the two germline ends. The chain's CDR3 is CASTDGHPYEQYF. CDR3 sequence (DNA): TGTGCCAGTACCGATGGACACCCCTACGAGCAGTACTTC. Filled out from reference TRBV19 and TRBJ2-7, the complete variable domain reads DGGITQSPKYLFRKEGQNVTLSCEQNLNHDAMYWYRQDPGQGLRLIYYSQIVNDFQKGDIAEGYSVSREKKESFPLTVTSAQKNPTAFYLCASTDGHPYEQYFGPGTRLTVT.

The chain is built from TRBV10-1 and TRBJ2-3; 13 nucleotides align to TRBD2. The CDR3 runs 16 residues. Per germline, CDR1 WNHNN and CDR2 SYGVQD (reference sequence). Trimming at V came to 2 bases and at J to 6 bases, leaving 5 bases not matched to a gene. CDR3 sequence: CASSEGLAGERDTQYF. CDR3 DNA sequence: TGCGCCAGCAGTGAGGGACTAGCGGGAGAAAGGGATACGCAGTATTTT.

This rearrangement joins TRBV5-4 to TRBJ2-2, with 8 bases that match TRBD1. The CDR3 contains 16 residues. The germline gives CDR1 SGHNT, CDR2 YYREEE (reference sequence). With 3 bases clipped from V and 9 bases from J, the junction kept 13 bases outside the gene matches. As DNA, the CDR3 is TGTGCCAGCAGCTCGGTCGACAGGACAGGGAACCGGGAGCTGTTTTTT. Its protein is CASSSVDRTGNRELFF.

The chain couples TRBV5-1 to TRBJ1-4; 8 positions agree with TRBD1. Germline V gives CDR1 SGHRS, CDR2 YFSETQ. V was clipped by 5 bases and J by 12 bases; unmatched bases: 15. The CDR3 runs to 15 residues. This CDR3 reads CASRDGTGPNWELFF. CDR3 bases: TGCGCCAGCAGAGATGGGACAGGACCTAACTGGGAACTGTTTTTT.

This chain uses TRBV5-4 with TRBJ2-7; maybe TRBD2 (5 bases). CDR3 length: 14 amino acids. V was trimmed by 2 bases and J by 7 bases, leaving 16 bases between them. Germline CDR1 and CDR2: SGHNT and YYREEE (reference sequence). CDR3 nucleotides: TGTGCCAGCAGCTTCGGCGGAGGCGGCGGGGAGCAGTACTTC. Encoded protein: CASSFGGGGGEQYF.

This chain uses TRBV28 with TRBJ2-7; D unresolved. The CDR3 contains 13 residues. The V end was cut by 3 bases, the J end by 0 bases, with 6 bases between. Germline loops: CDR1 MDHEN, CDR2 SYDVKM. The CDR3 sequence is CASSLVSSYEQYF. The CDR3, as DNA: TGTGCCAGCAGTTTGGTCAGCTCCTACGAGCAGTACTTC.

The rearrangement uses TRBV2 and TRBJ2-4; a possible D gene is TRBD2 (6 bases). The CDR3 is 14 residues long. The V end lost 6 bases, the J end lost 0 bases, and 9 bases lay between the germline ends. The germline V gene has CDR1 SNHLY and CDR2 FYNNEI. CDR3 residues: CASRRDLAKNIQYF. The CDR3 nucleotides read TGTGCCAGCAGGAGGGACTTAGCCAAAAACATTCAGTACTTC.

This rearrangement joins TRBV5-1 to TRBJ2-1; TRBD2 aligns across 9 bases. V gave up 3 bases and J gave up 10 bases; unmatched junction bases: 2. The CDR3 runs 12 residues. Germline V CDR1 and CDR2: SGHRS, YFSETQ. DNA for the CDR3: TGCGCCAGCAGCTGGGGACTAGCAGAGCAGTTCTTC. It encodes CASSWGLAEQFF.

V usage is TRBV2 and J usage is TRBJ2-2; D may be TRBD2 (5 bases). Trimming left V 6 bases short and J 4 bases short, with 12 bases between. This CDR3 is 14 amino acids long. The germline V gene has CDR1 SNHLY and CDR2 FYNNEI. CDR3 sequence: CASSADGITGELFF. CDR3 bases: TGTGCCAGCAGCGCGGACGGGATCACCGGGGAGCTGTTTTTT.

V usage is TRBV2 and J usage is TRBJ2-7; D is unclear. Trimming took off 6 bases at V and 6 bases at J, with 9 bases between the two ends. The CDR3 is made up of 11 amino acids. Germline CDR1 and CDR2: SNHLY and FYNNEI. CDR3 nucleotide sequence: TGTGCCAGCAGGGTGAGTGGCGAGCAGTACTTC. It encodes CASRVSGEQYF. The entire variable domain, with the rest obtained from reference TRBV2 and TRBJ2-7, is as follows: EPEVTQTPSHQVTQMGQEVILRCVPISNHLYFYWYRQILGQKVEFLVSFYNNEISEKSEIFDDQFSVERPDGSNFTLKIRSTKLEDSAMYFCASRVSGEQYFGPGTRLTVT.

As to this clone: A read error may produce the germline difference seen at one junction end. This chain uses TRBV6-6 with TRBJ1-2; TRBD1 agrees at 7 bases. CDR1 MNHNY and CDR2 SVGAGI come from the germline V gene (reference sequence). The CDR3 length is 13 residues. The CDR3 nucleotides are TGTGCCGGCAGCTCGAAGGGGGCGGGAGGCTACACCTTC. This codes for CAGSSKGAGGYTF.

This chain links TRBV9 with TRBJ2-2, with a possible D match to TRBD2 (5 bases). V dropped 3 bases and J dropped 5 bases, with 11 bases sitting between them. Germline V CDR1 and CDR2: SGDLS, YYNGEE. CDR3 length equals 14 residues. The CDR3 DNA reads TGTGCCAGCAGCGGAGGGAACCGGACCGGGGAGCTGTTTTTT. Its translation: CASSGGNRTGELFF.

The V gene is TRBV6-1, the J gene TRBJ2-5, with 11 bases lining up with TRBD2. J lost 5 bases, V lost 8 bases, and 10 bases had no gene match. The germline V gene encodes CDR1 MNHNS and CDR2 SASEGT. The CDR3 length is 15 residues. The CDR3 sequence: CASDNSGRVGETQYF. Written as DNA, the CDR3 is TGTGCCAGCGATAATAGCGGGAGGGTTGGGGAGACCCAGTACTTC.

The V gene is TRBV29-1, the J gene TRBJ2-7; 11 bases are shared with TRBD2. Germline V gives CDR1 SQVTM, CDR2 ANQGSEA. The CDR3 runs 15 residues. The ends lost 0 bases at V and 3 bases at J; junction bases unmatched: 4. The CDR3 protein is CSVEDRGTSGYEQYF. In nucleotides, the CDR3 is TGCAGCGTTGAAGATCGGGGGACTAGCGGCTACGAGCAGTACTTC.

V and J are TRBV4-1 and TRBJ2-1; D possibly corresponds to TRBD1 (6 bases). The V and J ends lost 0 bases and 0 bases respectively, with 12 bases between them. Germline assignment: CDR1 MGHRA and CDR2 YSYEKL. The CDR3 is 17 amino acids. CDR3 residues: CASSQDQGLSSYNEQFF. DNA for the CDR3: TGCGCCAGCAGCCAAGATCAGGGGTTAAGCTCCTACAATGAGCAGTTCTTC.

The CDR3 coding sequence is TGTGCCAGCTCACAAGGACAGGGTATAGCCGGGGAGCTGTTTTTT. It is translated as CASSQGQGIAGELFF. The chain recombines TRBV18 with TRBJ2-2, with 8 bases aligning to TRBD1. Germline CDR1 and CDR2: KGHSH and LQKENI. V trimming: 4 bases; J trimming: 6 bases; junction bases outside the gene matches: 7. The CDR3 loop spans 15 amino acids.

The genes are TRBV19 and TRBJ2-1, with 8 nucleotides matching TRBD2. The germline gives CDR1 LNHDA, CDR2 SQIVND (reference sequence). Germline trimming cut 9 bases from V and 8 bases from J; bases unmatched to any gene: 9. CDR3 length: 13 amino acids. The CDR3 loop reads CASAGTRYDEQFF. As DNA, the CDR3 is TGTGCCAGCGCCGGGACTAGATACGATGAGCAGTTCTTC.

About this clone: The sample has other DNA sequences that encode this CDR3 too. The chain links TRBV28 to TRBJ1-2; 8 bases align to TRBD1. The CDR3 totals 13 residues. Germline loops: CDR1 MDHEN, CDR2 SYDVKM. The junction had 7 bases not matched to a gene; V was cut back by 5 bases and J by 8 bases. The DNA for the CDR3 is TGTGCCAGCAGTCTCCAGGGGGCGGAAGGCTACACCTTC. This translates into CASSLQGAEGYTF.